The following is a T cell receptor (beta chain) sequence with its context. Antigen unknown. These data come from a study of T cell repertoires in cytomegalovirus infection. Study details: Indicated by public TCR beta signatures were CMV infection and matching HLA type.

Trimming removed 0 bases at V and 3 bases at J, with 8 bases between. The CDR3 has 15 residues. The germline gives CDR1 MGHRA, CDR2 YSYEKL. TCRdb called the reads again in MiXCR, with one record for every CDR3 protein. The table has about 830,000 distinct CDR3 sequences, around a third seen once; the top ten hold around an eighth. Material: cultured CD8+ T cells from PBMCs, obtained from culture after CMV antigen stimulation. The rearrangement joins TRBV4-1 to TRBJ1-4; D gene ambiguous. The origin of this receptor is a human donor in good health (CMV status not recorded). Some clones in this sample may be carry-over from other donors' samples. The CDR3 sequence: CASSQDPGANEKLFF. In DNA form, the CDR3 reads TGCGCCAGCAGCCAAGACCCTGGGGCTAATGAAAAACTGTTTTTT.